This entry features one T cell receptor beta chain sequence. Its antigen is unknown. Produced via immunoSEQ multiplex PCR; TCRdb's table is partial and in-frame only. The repertoire consists of more than 20,000 clones, with 80% to 90% occurring once and the leading ten covering approximately 14%. This sample is part of a study of T cells in tuberculosis. Study information: The T cells targeted glucose monomycolate, a mycobacterial lipid, via CD1B. Study-level results: GEM motif frequencies gave 55% to 75% accuracy; the GMM repertoire gave almost 90%. Active tuberculosis patients had shorter CDR3-alpha; the beta difference was nonsignificant. Active tuberculosis cases were adults; controls were adolescents.

The CDR3 runs to 14 residues. Germline CDR1 is MNHNS and CDR2 is SASEGT. Trimming pared 3 bases from V and 10 bases from J, leaving 16 bases between. The chain is built from TRBV6-1 and TRBJ1-5; D unresolved. Material: PBMCs. The clonotype was recovered from a donor aged 10-29 years with latent tuberculosis or without tuberculosis infection. The CDR3 sequence: CASSDVGPVRPQHF. The CDR3 DNA sequence: TGTGCCAGCAGTGATGTTGGGCCGGTGCGACCCCAGCATTTT.